The present entry profiles one T cell receptor (beta chain) with its context. Its antigen remains unknown. V dropped 4 bases and J dropped 8; count of bases not matched to a gene: 10. Per the germline V gene, CDR1 is MDHEN and CDR2 is SYDVKM. This CDR3 is 15 amino acids long. This entry comes from a study of CD8 T cells in ankylosing spondylitis. TCRdb analysed the 5' RACE reads with MiXCR anew, one entry per CDR3 protein. The repertoire has approximately 350,000 distinct CDR3 sequences, approximately 22% of them found once; the top ten carry under 15%. Regarding the study as a whole: Within ankylosing spondylitis blood, a TCR beta motif made up of seven to nine highly homologous variants appeared to be characteristic. Clones linked to disease were reported to show significant enrichment in matched ankylosing spondylitis synovial fluid.

The chain combines TRBV28 with TRBJ2-1; 8 bases line up with TRBD1. Material: blood, either unsorted or a sorted T cell fraction (not recorded which). This TCR was sampled from a male donor with ankylosing spondylitis or in good health (not recorded which). The CDR3 coding sequence is TGTGCCAGCAGTTATGGACAGGGCTTCTTACATGAGCAGTTCTTC. Its protein product is CASSYGQGFLHEQFF.